These 3 T cell receptor beta chains were all obtained from the same sample, sequenced in a study of early stage breast cancer tumors (dated by TCRdb to the late 2010s). Library preparation employed the immunoSEQ multiplex PCR assay. TCRdb limited this immuneACCESS table to in-frame rearrangements with V and J called. A share of clones is missing; checked studies link under half to unresolved V genes, and the rest is unexplained. This sample has 25,000 to 35,000 clones in its table, and approximately 84% of those were observed once. Approximately 9% of the sample goes to the ten largest clones. The sample consisted of blood. The origin of the receptors is a person between 45 and 65 years old with breast cancer.

The rearrangement joins TRBV14 to TRBJ1-1; D not certain. Germline CDR1 and CDR2: SGHDN and FVKESK. The CDR3 loop spans 18 amino acids. The germline V and J ends were trimmed by 0 bases and 2 bases, with 19 bases remaining between them. CDR3 nucleotide sequence: TGTGCCAGCAGCCAAGATATGAGGATAGTAGAGCACAACACTGAAGCTTTCTTT. Encoded protein: CASSQDMRIVEHNTEAFF.

J is TRBJ2-1 and V is TRBV7-2; maybe TRBD1 (5 bases). The CDR3 runs 16 residues. V lost 1 base, J lost 5 bases, and 15 bases lay in between. Germline assignment: CDR1 SGHTA and CDR2 FQGNSA. The CDR3 loop reads CASSLGAVGLNNEQFF. Here the CDR3 DNA reads TGTGCCAGCAGCTTAGGGGCCGTGGGGCTGAACAATGAGCAGTTCTTC.

V usage is TRBV4-3 and J usage is TRBJ1-5; 7 bases are shared with TRBD1. The trim removed 0 bases at V and 4 bases at J, leaving 3 bases unmatched. Germline CDR1 reads LGHNA; CDR2 reads YSLEER. The CDR3 runs 15 residues. The CDR3 DNA reads TGCGCCAGCAGCCAAGAACAGGACAGGAATCAGCCCCAGCATTTT. Protein product: CASSQEQDRNQPQHF.